Here is one TCR beta chain with its context. Its target is not known. The data derive from a study of identical twins. This CDR3 is 15 amino acids long. With 3 bases removed from V and 5 bases from J, the gap between germline ends came to 17 bases. Germline CDR1 and CDR2: SGHRS and YFSETQ. All donors were healthy Caucasians. TCRdb used MiXCR to reprocess the 5' RACE reads, holding one entry per CDR3 protein. The sample gives roughly 470,000 distinct CDR3 sequences, 14% of which show up once; 0.98% is in the top ten. Study conclusions and caveats: Twin pairs' shared out-of-frame alpha sequences were enriched in low generation probability.

The data also belong to a second study, concerning yellow fever vaccine responses in identical twins. That report notes: Twins' vaccine T cell response reportedly gave the appearance of partial convergence and partial personalization.

This receptor was obtained from a woman younger than 35 in good health. The J gene is TRBJ2-5, the V gene TRBV5-1, with D maybe TRBD2 (5 bases). Sequencing was carried out using CD4+ T cells sorted from blood. Here the CDR3 reads CASSSKGGERETQYF. The CDR3 DNA reads TGCGCCAGCAGCTCTAAGGGTGGTGAGCGGGAGACCCAGTACTTC.